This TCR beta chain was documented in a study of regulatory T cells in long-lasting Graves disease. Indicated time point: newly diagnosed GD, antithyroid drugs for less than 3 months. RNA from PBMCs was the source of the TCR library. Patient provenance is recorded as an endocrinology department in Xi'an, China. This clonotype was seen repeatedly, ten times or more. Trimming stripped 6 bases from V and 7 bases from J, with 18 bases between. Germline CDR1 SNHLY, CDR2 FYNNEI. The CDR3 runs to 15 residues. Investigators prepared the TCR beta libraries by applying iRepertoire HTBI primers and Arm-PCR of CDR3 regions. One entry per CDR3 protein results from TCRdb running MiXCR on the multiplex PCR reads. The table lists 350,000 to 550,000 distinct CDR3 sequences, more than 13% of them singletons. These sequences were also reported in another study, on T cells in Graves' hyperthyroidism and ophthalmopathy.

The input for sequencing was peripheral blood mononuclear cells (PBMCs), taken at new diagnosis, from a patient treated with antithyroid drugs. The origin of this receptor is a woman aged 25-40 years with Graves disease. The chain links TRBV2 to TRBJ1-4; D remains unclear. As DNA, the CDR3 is TGTGCCAGCAGCCCGGAGGTACCCGGTCTTGAAAAACTGTTTTTT. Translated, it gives CASSPEVPGLEKLFF.